Listed here is a single TCR beta chain. Its antigen is not known. The data belong to a study of cytomegalovirus exposure and HLA in healthy donors. Study conclusions and caveats: High sensitivity and specificity were reportedly achieved when the classifier diagnosed cytomegalovirus status. Rare TCR sequences predominated, though certain public TCRs were found in many donors. Investigators reported around 150 TCR beta chains as tied to cytomegalovirus.

Repertoires were generated with immunoSEQ multiplex PCR, while TCRdb's copy carries only in-frame clones and drops some. The sample yields 200,000 to 250,000 clones, approximately 88% seen once. The germline V gene has CDR1 KGHSH and CDR2 LQKENI. The CDR3 runs 13 residues. Trimming cost V 5 bases and J 3 bases, with 11 bases left between them. This sequence originates from a woman in her thirties in good health and CMV-seropositive. This chain uses TRBV18 with TRBJ2-7; no reliable D call. The specimen was PBMCs. The CDR3 is CASSSNADYEQYF. CDR3 nucleotide sequence: TGTGCCAGCTCATCTAATGCAGACTACGAGCAGTACTTC.